The rows below give T cell receptor beta chains drawn from one sample of a study of T cell responses to AZD1222 COVID-19 vaccine. This table comes from immunoSEQ multiplex PCR, and its TCRdb copy is limited to in-frame clones, with some not included. The profile shows 120,000 or so clones, around 91% of them singletons. This sample comprised peripheral blood, obtained on day 0 of MenACWY control vaccination. Every receptor here comes from an adult in good health. CDR3s include the opening cysteine and the closing phenylalanine or tryptophan. D genes are given only for firm matches. Clone size is given for some rows only: seen once, a few or many times, or a class if the clone is expanded.

CASSQSRTSGGRETQYF TGTGCCAGCAGCCAAAGCCGGACTAGCGGGGGGAGGGAGACCCAGTACTTC TRBV3-1/TRBV3-2 . TRBJ2-5 TRBD2
CASSPTGTANYGYTF TGTGCCAGCAGTCCAACCGGGACAGCTAACTATGGCTACACCTTC TRBV28 . TRBJ1-2 TRBD1
CASRDRGRGGELFF TGTGCCAGTAGGGACAGGGGGCGCGGCGGGGAGCTGTTTTTT TRBV19 . TRBJ2-2 TRBD1
CASRLSGTGGVGQPQHF TGTGCCAGTAGACTTTCCGGGACAGGGGGCGTAGGGCAGCCCCAGCATTTT TRBV19 . TRBJ1-5 TRBD1
CASSYEGGGYTF TGTGCCAGCAGTTACGAGGGGGGCGGCTACACCTTC TRBV6-5 . TRBJ1-2 .
CASSLTSQGGTDTQYF TGTGCCAGCAGTCTGACTAGCCAAGGAGGTACAGATACGCAGTATTTT TRBV3-1/TRBV3-2 . TRBJ2-3 TRBD2
CASGPEGRLTSYNEQFF TGTGCCAGCGGCCCGGAGGGCAGGCTTACCTCCTACAATGAGCAGTTCTTC TRBV11-2 . TRBJ2-1 .
CASSPTSGHTGELFF TGTGCCAGCTCACCGACTAGCGGTCACACCGGGGAGCTGTTTTTT TRBV18 . TRBJ2-2 TRBD2
CASSFRTGGTDTEAFF TGTGCCAGCAGCTTTAGAACAGGGGGAACCGACACTGAAGCTTTCTTT TRBV7-9 few TRBJ1-1 TRBD1
CAISVGTGAGENIQYF TGTGCCATCAGTGTGGGGACAGGGGCTGGGGAAAACATTCAGTACTTC TRBV10-3 . TRBJ2-4 TRBD1
CASSQGLGDYEQYF TGCGCCAGCAGCCAGGGACTGGGAGACTACGAGCAGTACTTC TRBV5-1 . TRBJ2-7 .
CASSLEVVTEAFF TGTGCCAGCAGCTTGGAAGTGGTCACTGAAGCTTTCTTT TRBV5-6 . TRBJ1-1 .
CASSPREGGQNEQFF TGTGCCAGCTCACCCCGCGAAGGGGGCCAAAATGAGCAGTTCTTC TRBV18 . TRBJ2-1 TRBD1
CASSSDSFGYGYTF TGTGCCAGCAGCTCGGACAGCTTTGGCTATGGCTACACCTTC TRBV7-3 . TRBJ1-2 .
CASSPEGNQPQHF TGTGCCAGCTCACCAGAAGGAAATCAGCCCCAGCATTTT TRBV18 . TRBJ1-5 .
CASSQDPPMGQYYNEQFF TGTGCCAGCAGCCAAGATCCCCCCATGGGACAGTACTACAATGAGCAGTTCTTC TRBV4-2 . TRBJ2-1 TRBD1
CASRNIERSPLHF TGTGCCAGCAGAAACATTGAGAGATCACCCCTCCACTTT TRBV6-5 . TRBJ1-6 .
CASSPSDPYSTDTQYF TGTGCCAGCAGCCCCTCAGATCCTTACAGCACAGATACGCAGTATTTT TRBV5-5 . TRBJ2-3 .
CASRITGSVIYEQYF TGTGCCAGTAGAATCACAGGGTCGGTGATATACGAGCAGTACTTC TRBV19 . TRBJ2-7 .
CASSLVSKVNTEAFF TGCGCCAGCAGCTTGGTCTCCAAAGTAAACACTGAAGCTTTCTTT TRBV5-1 . TRBJ1-1 .
CASSPWTGQGETQYF TGCGCCAGCAGCCCCTGGACGGGACAGGGAGAGACCCAGTACTTC TRBV5-1 . TRBJ2-5 TRBD1
CASSFGDRGNEQFF TGTGCCAGCAGCTTTGGAGACAGGGGGAATGAGCAGTTCTTC TRBV7-9 . TRBJ2-1 TRBD1
CASSSGTGAYEQYF TGTGCCAGTTCTTCCGGGACAGGGGCCTACGAGCAGTACTTC TRBV9 . TRBJ2-7 TRBD1
CASSLARADTQYF TGTGCCAGCAGCTTGGCCCGGGCAGATACGCAGTATTTT TRBV5-6 . TRBJ2-3 .
CASSVLIAGDHEQFF TGTGCCAGCAGTGTGCTTATAGCGGGAGACCATGAGCAGTTCTTC TRBV28 . TRBJ2-1 TRBD2
CASRGGLAGPTEQYF TGTGCCAGCAGAGGAGGACTAGCTGGCCCTACGGAGCAGTACTTC TRBV2 . TRBJ2-7 TRBD2
CASTQIRQANTEAFF TGCGCCAGCACCCAAATCAGACAGGCGAACACTGAAGCTTTCTTT TRBV23-1 . TRBJ1-1 .
CASSFGRYGGEQFF TGTGCCAGCAGTTTCGGCAGGTACGGTGGTGAGCAGTTCTTC TRBV27 . TRBJ2-1 .
CASSLWDPSFSTGTTDTQYF TGTGCCAGCAGTTTATGGGACCCCTCCTTCTCTACCGGGACCACAGATACGCAGTATTTT TRBV27 . TRBJ2-3 .
CASSLPGMGSDEQYF TGTGCCAGCAGTTTACCCGGGATGGGGTCGGACGAGCAGTACTTC TRBV27 . TRBJ2-7 .
CASSLEPSGIRQETQYF TGCGCCAGCAGCTTGGAACCTAGCGGGATAAGGCAAGAGACCCAGTACTTC TRBV5-1 . TRBJ2-5 TRBD2
CASSAPGQSEKLFF TGTGCCAGCAGCGCACCAGGGCAGAGTGAAAAACTGTTTTTT TRBV7-2 . TRBJ1-4 .
CASSPNLGGGETQYF TGTGCCAGCAGCCCGAACCTAGGCGGCGGGGAGACCCAGTACTTC TRBV2 . TRBJ2-5 .
CASSSGFREKLFF TGTGCCAGCAGTTCAGGCTTTCGTGAAAAACTGTTTTTT TRBV12-3/TRBV12-4 . TRBJ1-4 .
CASSPGQGVGYGYTF TGTGCCAGCTCACCTGGACAGGGGGTAGGCTATGGCTACACCTTC TRBV18 . TRBJ1-2 TRBD1
CASTTPPGSTQYF TGTGCCAGCACTACTCCCCCGGGTTCAACGCAGTATTTT TRBV6-5 . TRBJ2-3 .
CASSFRTSGRTYEQYF TGTGCCAGCAGCTTTCGGACTAGCGGGAGGACCTACGAGCAGTACTTC TRBV5-6 . TRBJ2-7 TRBD2
CASSDQMAGEKLFF TGTGCCAGCAGCGATCAGATGGCGGGTGAAAAACTGTTTTTT TRBV7-9 . TRBJ1-4 .
CASGGQGPYNEQFF TGTGCCAGCGGTGGACAGGGCCCCTACAATGAGCAGTTCTTC TRBV6-6 . TRBJ2-1 TRBD1
CASSPRQTSDTEAFF TGTGCCAGCAGCCCTAGACAGACTTCTGACACTGAAGCTTTCTTT TRBV7-8 . TRBJ1-1 .
CASSVWTGVKNIQYF TGTGCCAGTAGTGTCTGGACAGGGGTCAAAAACATTCAGTACTTC TRBV19 . TRBJ2-4 TRBD1
CASSPRGRQLYNEQFF TGTGCCAGCAGCCCCAGGGGGAGGCAACTCTACAATGAGCAGTTCTTC TRBV7-6 . TRBJ2-1 .
CASSSRTGNAGNTIYF TGTGCCAGCTCAAGCCGGACAGGGAACGCTGGAAACACCATATATTTT TRBV18 . TRBJ1-3 TRBD1
CASSLSGGRKNEQFF TGTGCCAGCAGTCTTAGCGGGGGGCGAAAAAATGAGCAGTTCTTC TRBV6-2/TRBV6-3 . TRBJ2-1 TRBD2
CASSSDPGHLNSPLHF TGTGCCAGCAGTTCCGACCCGGGACATCTTAATTCACCCCTCCACTTT TRBV6-5 once TRBJ1-6 .
CSVVGTEEKLFF TGCAGCGTTGTGGGGACGGAAGAAAAACTGTTTTTT TRBV29-1 . TRBJ1-4 .
CASSQETTGSTDTQYF TGCGCCAGCAGCCAAGAGACGACAGGTAGCACAGATACGCAGTATTTT TRBV4-1 . TRBJ2-3 .
CASSLGGTGGWDTEAFF TGTGCCAGCAGCTTAGGAGGGACAGGGGGCTGGGACACTGAAGCTTTCTTT TRBV11-2 . TRBJ1-1 TRBD1
CASSVQTGELFF TGCGCCAGCAGCGTCCAGACCGGGGAGCTGTTTTTT TRBV5-1 . TRBJ2-2 .
CASSALAGGPRREQFF TGTGCCAGCAGTGCACTAGCGGGGGGTCCTAGGAGGGAGCAGTTCTTC TRBV6-1 . TRBJ2-1 TRBD2
CASSLQDRGSGANVLTF TGTGCCAGCAGCTTACAAGACAGGGGGTCTGGGGCCAACGTCCTGACTTTC TRBV7-8 . TRBJ2-6 TRBD1
CASSTRETINTQYF TGTGCCAGTAGTACGCGGGAGACGATTAATACGCAGTATTTT TRBV19 . TRBJ2-3 TRBD2
CASSSPQGAGGYTF TGTGCCAGCAGCTCACCCCAGGGAGCAGGTGGCTACACCTTC TRBV7-9 . TRBJ1-2 .
CASSLYPVVTNTGELFF TGTGCCAGCAGCTTATATCCAGTAGTTACGAACACCGGGGAGCTGTTTTTT TRBV5-4 . TRBJ2-2 .
CSVLPGDEKLFF TGCAGCGTGCTTCCCGGGGATGAAAAACTGTTTTTT TRBV29-1 . TRBJ1-4 .
CASSFFGGAVETQYF TGTGCCAGCAGTTTTTTCGGGGGGGCGGTGGAGACCCAGTACTTC TRBV27 many TRBJ2-5 TRBD2